This T cell receptor beta chain comes out of a study of blood T cell repertoires in COVID-19. Overall study: The study drew acute and convalescent COVID-19 samples from the United States, Italy and Spain. T cells, B-cell-depleted T cells, or PBMCs provided the cDNA or gDNA that served as material.

In the original analysis: Counts of nucleated cells, estimated from reference gene primer amplification, were obtained. Assay used: immunoSEQ multiplex PCR; TCRdb lists only in-frame clones, some missing. The V and J calls and clone size are taken from that table; D and trimming were inferred from the DNA. The data show about 210,000 clones, 88% seen once. Germline assignment: CDR1 SGHNT and CDR2 YENEEA. There are 16 residues in the CDR3. After removal of 1 base from V and 4 bases from J, the junction contained 6 bases not matched to a gene. This TCR came from a man aged 18 to 30 with active or convalescent COVID-19. Input material: peripheral blood. The V and J genes are TRBV11-3 and TRBJ2-1; TRBD2 matches 8 bases. The CDR3 loop reads CASSLGTSLYYNEQFF. The CDR3 DNA reads as TGTGCCAGCAGCTTAGGGACTAGCCTCTATTACAATGAGCAGTTCTTC. Complete variable domain (other parts from reference TRBV11-3 and TRBJ2-1): EAGVVQSPRYKIIEKKQPVAFWCNPISGHNTLYWYLQNLGQGPELLIRYENEEAVDDSQLPKDRFSAERLKGVDSTLKIQPAELGDSAVYLCASSLGTSLYYNEQFFGPGTRLTVL.